Listed below are T cell receptor beta chains from one sample, sequenced in a study of vaccination effects on CD4 cells after COVID-19. Profiled with immunoSEQ multiplex PCR; TCRdb holds only in-frame clones, not every one. The profile covers roughly 68,000 clones, with about two thirds appearing a single time and under 30% taken by the ten largest. No antigen has been assigned to these receptors. The specimen was CD4+ T cells from PBMCs cultured without peptide, collected before COVID-19 vaccination. These receptors came from a human donor who had a prior SARS-CoV-2 infection. Each CDR3 is given with its conserved first and last residue. The D gene is left open where the match is weak. Some rows mark clone size as missing; the rest say once, few, many or name a class of expanded clone.

v_call: TRBV18
j_call: TRBJ2-3
clone_size: -
d_call: -
cdr3_aa: CASSPGQPTDTQYF
cdr3_nt: TGTGCCAGCTCACCGGGACAACCCACAGATACGCAGTATTTT

v_call: TRBV6-2/TRBV6-3
j_call: TRBJ2-4
clone_size: -
d_call: TRBD2
cdr3_aa: CASSYLLGGNGKNIQYF
cdr3_nt: TGTGCCAGCAGTTACCTTTTGGGAGGGAATGGCAAAAACATTCAGTACTTC

v_call: TRBV30
j_call: TRBJ1-1
clone_size: -
d_call: -
cdr3_aa: CAWSVKGPTPMNTEAFF
cdr3_nt: TGTGCCTGGAGTGTAAAGGGGCCAACCCCTATGAACACTGAAGCTTTCTTT

v_call: TRBV18
j_call: TRBJ2-7
clone_size: -
d_call: -
cdr3_aa: CASSPPTAGYSYEQYF
cdr3_nt: TGTGCCAGCTCACCACCCACCGCAGGGTACTCCTACGAGCAGTACTTC

v_call: TRBV25-1
j_call: TRBJ1-3
clone_size: -
d_call: -
cdr3_aa: CASSESGGNTIYF
cdr3_nt: TGTGCCAGCAGTGAGTCTGGTGGAAACACCATATATTTT

v_call: TRBV5-1
j_call: TRBJ1-6
clone_size: -
d_call: TRBD1
cdr3_aa: CASSLGTGWSSYNSPLHF
cdr3_nt: TGCGCCAGCAGCCTCGGGACAGGGTGGAGCTCCTATAATTCACCCCTCCACTTT

v_call: TRBV10-3
j_call: TRBJ2-7
clone_size: once
d_call: -
cdr3_aa: CAISTGIEQYF
cdr3_nt: TGTGCCATTTCCACAGGGATTGAGCAGTACTTC

v_call: TRBV5-1
j_call: TRBJ1-2
clone_size: -
d_call: -
cdr3_aa: CASSPDSPYGYTF
cdr3_nt: TGCGCCAGCAGCCCAGACAGCCCTTATGGCTACACCTTC

v_call: TRBV5-1
j_call: TRBJ1-1
clone_size: few
d_call: -
cdr3_aa: CASSLVADTEAFF
cdr3_nt: TGCGCCAGCAGCTTGGTGGCAGACACTGAAGCTTTCTTT

v_call: TRBV19
j_call: TRBJ1-2
clone_size: -
d_call: TRBD1
cdr3_aa: CASNTQGFYGYTF
cdr3_nt: TGTGCCAGCAATACACAGGGGTTTTATGGCTACACCTTC

v_call: TRBV5-4
j_call: TRBJ1-3
clone_size: -
d_call: -
cdr3_aa: CASSPGFNSGNTIYF
cdr3_nt: TGTGCCAGCAGCCCAGGGTTCAACTCTGGAAACACCATATATTTT

v_call: TRBV9
j_call: TRBJ2-7
clone_size: -
d_call: -
cdr3_aa: CASSPSFGGYEQYF
cdr3_nt: TGTGCCAGCAGCCCTTCCTTCGGGGGATACGAGCAGTACTTC

v_call: TRBV6-2/TRBV6-3
j_call: TRBJ2-2
clone_size: few
d_call: -
cdr3_aa: CASSQGINTGELFF
cdr3_nt: TGTGCCAGCAGTCAGGGGATTAACACCGGGGAGCTGTTTTTT

v_call: TRBV2
j_call: TRBJ1-6
clone_size: -
d_call: -
cdr3_aa: CASSEGRRGDSPLHF
cdr3_nt: TGTGCCAGCAGTGAGGGTCGTAGGGGAGATTCACCCCTCCACTTT

v_call: TRBV7-2
j_call: TRBJ2-1
clone_size: once
d_call: -
cdr3_aa: CASSLNREREQFF
cdr3_nt: TGTGCCAGCAGCTTAAATCGGGAGCGGGAGCAGTTCTTC